What follows are 25 T cell receptor beta chains derived from one specimen sequenced in a study of cytomegalovirus exposure and HLA in healthy donors. 60 Vbeta and 13 Jbeta primers were used in PCR. Sequencing was performed with immunoSEQ multiplex PCR; in TCRdb, only in-frame clones are kept and a portion is missing. The data contain 110,000 or so clones, around 84% of them seen just once; the ten biggest clones take up 1% to 1.5%. The material sequenced was PBMCs. The source is a man aged 25-40 years in good health and CMV-seronegative.

The chain employs TRBV6-5 and TRBJ2-7, with TRBD2 matching 12 bases. With V trimmed by 2 bases and J by 7 bases, 6 bases remained unmatched. CDR1 is MNHEY and CDR2 is SVGAGI in the germline V gene. The CDR3 runs 15 residues. The CDR3 spells CASSYAPSGRGEQYF. CDR3 bases: TGTGCCAGCAGTTACGCCCCTAGCGGGAGGGGTGAGCAGTACTTC.

The chain is built from TRBV19 and TRBJ2-6; D is possibly TRBD1 (6 bases). The CDR3 is 17 amino acids. The ends were cut back, 6 bases at V and 0 bases at J, with 15 bases in the middle. The germline gives CDR1 LNHDA, CDR2 SQIVND (reference sequence). CDR3 region: CASREQGRSSGANVLTF. In nucleotides, the CDR3 is TGTGCCAGTAGGGAACAGGGCCGAAGCTCTGGGGCCAACGTCCTGACTTTC.

This chain connects TRBV25-1 to TRBJ2-5; TRBD1 matches 11 bases. Germline values: CDR1 MGHDK, CDR2 SYGVNS. V shed 0 bases, J shed 5 bases, and the junction held 8 bases outside the gene matches. The CDR3 consists of 17 residues. CDR3: CASSEYSGTGGPETQYF. DNA for the CDR3: TGTGCCAGCAGTGAATATTCCGGGACAGGGGGTCCTGAGACCCAGTACTTC.

This chain uses TRBV6-5 with TRBJ1-4; perhaps TRBD1 as D (6 bases). The CDR3 length is 15 residues. Trimming took 2 bases from V and 7 from J, leaving 14 bases between them. Germline V lookup: CDR1 MNHEY, CDR2 SVGAGI. The CDR3 reads CASSYGEGDGEKLFF. CDR3 DNA sequence: TGTGCCAGCAGTTACGGGGAGGGGGATGGTGAAAAACTGTTTTTT.

This chain connects TRBV5-1 to TRBJ2-3; TRBD2 agrees at 9 bases. CDR1 and CDR2 from the germline V gene are SGHRS and YFSETQ. The V gene end was trimmed by 0 bases and the J gene end by 1 base; junction bases not matched to a gene: 3. This CDR3 comprises 16 residues. CDR3 in amino acids: CASSLAIAGGTDTQYF. For the CDR3, the DNA is TGCGCCAGCAGCTTGGCCATAGCGGGAGGCACAGATACGCAGTATTTT. Variable domain in full (rest from reference TRBV5-1 and TRBJ2-3): KAGVTQTPRYLIKTRGQQVTLSCSPISGHRSVSWYQQTPGQGLQFLFEYFSETQRNKGNFPGRFSGRQFSNSRSEMNVSTLELGDSALYLCASSLAIAGGTDTQYFGPGTRLTVL.

The count of this clone is one. The chain combines TRBV7-9 with TRBJ2-1; D perhaps matches TRBD1 (5 bases). This CDR3 has 19 amino acids. Trimming removed 5 bases at V and 4 bases at J, with 27 bases between. CDR1 SEHNR and CDR2 FQNEAQ come from the germline V gene (reference sequence). The DNA for the CDR3 is TGTGCCAGCAGCGCCATTTTTGGGGCAAGCTTTATAGATTACAATGAGCAGTTCTTC. Protein sequence: CASSAIFGASFIDYNEQFF.

Worth noting for this clone: This same CDR3 is encoded by further DNA sequences in the sample. J is TRBJ1-2 and V is TRBV20-1; no definite D call. Per the germline V gene, CDR1 is DFQATT and CDR2 is SNEGSKA (reference sequence). CDR3 length equals 11 residues. The germline V and J ends were trimmed by 4 bases and 6 bases, with 9 bases remaining between them. CDR3 protein: CSAIGGDGYTF. The CDR3 bases are TGCAGTGCTATAGGCGGAGATGGCTACACCTTC.

This clone appeared a few times. V gene TRBV9 combines with J gene TRBJ2-7, with a weak D call TRBD1 (6 bases). Trimming left V 4 bases short and J 3 bases short, with 14 bases between. This CDR3 has 14 amino acids. CDR1 SGDLS and CDR2 YYNGEE come from the germline V gene. The CDR3 is CASSYETGGYEQYF. The CDR3 region has the DNA TGTGCCAGCAGCTATGAGACAGGTGGCTACGAGCAGTACTTC.

V and J are TRBV6-4 and TRBJ2-3; 8 bases match TRBD2. CDR1 is MRHNA, CDR2 SNTAGT, per germline. The CDR3 is 15 amino acids. V dropped 5 bases and J dropped 4; count of bases not matched to a gene: 8. The chain's CDR3 is CASSNTGRAPDTQYF. DNA of the CDR3: TGTGCCAGCAGTAACACCGGGAGGGCCCCAGATACGCAGTATTTT.

This clone showed up just a few times. V and J are TRBV7-7 and TRBJ1-2; 7 positions agree with TRBD1. V shed 7 bases, J shed 8 bases, and the junction held 10 bases outside the gene matches. Germline assignment: CDR1 SSHAT and CDR2 FNYEAQ (reference sequence). This CDR3 comprises 13 residues. CDR3 nucleotide sequence: TGTGCCAGCACCCGCCAAGGGGGCCGAGGCTACACCTTC. Encoded protein: CASTRQGGRGYTF.

V gene TRBV5-1 combines with J gene TRBJ2-1; the D gene is possibly TRBD2 (6 bases). This CDR3 contains 14 residues. Germline V lookup: CDR1 SGHRS, CDR2 YFSETQ. V shed 0 bases and J shed 9 bases, with 13 bases lying between them. The CDR3, as DNA: TGCGCCAGCAGCTTGGAGGCTAGCGCTTTTGAGCAGTTCTTC. Protein product: CASSLEASAFEQFF. The variable domain in full, with the rest retrieved from reference TRBV5-1 and TRBJ2-1, is KAGVTQTPRYLIKTRGQQVTLSCSPISGHRSVSWYQQTPGQGLQFLFEYFSETQRNKGNFPGRFSGRQFSNSRSEMNVSTLELGDSALYLCASSLEASAFEQFFGPGTRLTVL.

The J gene is TRBJ1-5, the V gene TRBV12-5; 8 bases match TRBD1. The CDR3 totals 17 residues. Germline V gene data show CDR1 as LGHNT and CDR2 as FRNRAP. After removal of 1 base from V and 0 bases from J, the junction contained 5 bases not matched to a gene. The CDR3 bases are TGTGCTAGTGGTTTGGGGACAGGGTTGTCTAGCAATCAGCCCCAGCATTTT. It encodes CASGLGTGLSSNQPQHF. Looking up the rest from reference TRBV12-5 and TRBJ1-5 gives the full variable domain: DARVTQTPRHKVTEMGQEVTMRCQPILGHNTVFWYRQTMMQGLELLAYFRNRAPLDDSGMPKDRFSAEMPDATLATLKIQPSEPRDSAVYFCASGLGTGLSSNQPQHFGDGTRLSIL.

J is TRBJ2-7 and V is TRBV9; TRBD1 agrees at 7 bases. The germline CDR1 and CDR2 sequences are SGDLS and YYNGEE. The CDR3 runs 14 residues. The junction had 5 bases not matched to a gene; V was cut back by 3 bases and J by 2 bases. CDR3 amino acids: CASSGRDSTYEQYF. For the CDR3, the DNA is TGTGCCAGCAGCGGAAGGGACAGTACCTACGAGCAGTACTTC.

V usage is TRBV7-9 and J usage is TRBJ1-3; a weak D match, TRBD1 (5 bases). V lost 10 bases and J 0 bases, leaving 22 bases between the germline ends. The germline V gene encodes CDR1 SEHNR and CDR2 FQNEAQ (reference sequence). There are 17 residues in the CDR3. In DNA form, the CDR3 reads TGTGCCACCCAGGGTCTGGCAGACTCCTTCTCTGGAAACACCATATATTTT. It codes for CATQGLADSFSGNTIYF.

This clone was seen only once. The chain couples TRBV6-6 to TRBJ1-5; D is possibly TRBD1 (6 bases). This CDR3 comprises 14 residues. CDR1 and CDR2 (germline): MNHNY, SVGAGI (reference sequence). The V gene lost 4 bases and the J gene lost 2 bases, with 9 bases spanning the gap. CDR3 loop: CASSSTGGNQPQHF. As DNA, the CDR3 is TGTGCCAGCAGTTCGACAGGAGGCAATCAGCCCCAGCATTTT.

The chain has TRBV15 and TRBJ2-7, with D tentatively TRBD1 (5 bases). V shed 0 bases and J shed 7 bases, with 10 bases lying between them. Germline-derived CDR1 and CDR2 are LNHNV and YYDKDF (reference sequence). This CDR3 is built from 13 residues. The CDR3 spells CATSRDRQFEQYF. In nucleotides, the CDR3 is TGTGCCACCAGCAGAGATCGACAGTTTGAGCAGTACTTC.

This sequence joins TRBV12-5 and TRBJ2-1; TRBD1 aligns across 9 bases. This CDR3 is built from 15 residues. Per germline, CDR1 LGHNT and CDR2 FRNRAP. V gave up 6 bases and J gave up 8 bases; unmatched junction bases: 11. CDR3 in amino acids: CASGDPGQGSDEQFF. CDR3 nucleotides: TGTGCTAGTGGGGATCCGGGACAGGGCTCGGATGAGCAGTTCTTC.

The gene calls are TRBV19 and TRBJ1-1, with 9 bases lining up with TRBD1. Trimming cost V 3 bases and J 3 bases; bases outside gene matches: 2. Germline loops: CDR1 LNHDA, CDR2 SQIVND (reference sequence). The CDR3 is 14 residues long. DNA for the CDR3: TGTGCCAGTAGTATTCGGGACAGGGACACTGAAGCTTTCTTT. Translated, it gives CASSIRDRDTEAFF.

This sequence joins TRBV7-7 and TRBJ1-1, with D perhaps matching TRBD1 (6 bases). CDR3 length equals 13 residues. V was shortened by 4 bases and J by 1 base, with 7 bases between the two germline ends. Germline V lookup: CDR1 SSHAT, CDR2 FNYEAQ (reference sequence). The DNA for the CDR3 is TGTGCCAGCAGCTCGGACAGGAACACTGAAGCTTTCTTT. Translated: CASSSDRNTEAFF.

The chain joins TRBV7-9 to TRBJ2-2; 12 nucleotides line up with TRBD1. Trimming cost V 5 bases and J 4 bases; bases outside gene matches: 5. Germline CDR1 SEHNR, CDR2 FQNEAQ (reference sequence). CDR3 length equals 16 residues. The CDR3 reads CASSTGTGGSTGELFF. Written as DNA, the CDR3 is TGTGCCAGCAGCACCGGGACAGGGGGCTCCACCGGGGAGCTGTTTTTT.

The CDR3 coding sequence is TGTGCCAGCCACCGCCTATACCTGGAGCCCTACGAGCAGTACTTC. It is translated as CASHRLYLEPYEQYF. The V call is TRBV13, the J call TRBJ2-7; no clear D. Per the germline V gene, CDR1 is PRHDT and CDR2 is FYEKMQ (reference sequence). V was cut by 8 bases and J by 2 bases, with 19 bases left in between. The CDR3 length is 15 residues.

The CDR3 coding sequence is TGCGCCAGCAGCCAACAGACAGGGACCCATGGCTACACCTTC. It encodes CASSQQTGTHGYTF. The chain couples TRBV4-3 to TRBJ1-2; 7 bases align to TRBD1. Per the germline V gene, CDR1 is LGHNA and CDR2 is YSLEER. The CDR3 is made up of 14 amino acids. The ends lost 2 bases at V and 6 bases at J; junction bases unmatched: 6.

The chain has TRBV9 and TRBJ2-7; D gene uncertain. CDR1 and CDR2 (germline): SGDLS, YYNGEE. Trimming removed 3 bases at V and 5 bases at J, with 12 bases between. The CDR3 extends over 13 amino acids. As DNA, the CDR3 is TGTGCCAGCAGCGGCGCCTCCGAAAACGAGCAGTACTTC. The encoded protein is CASSGASENEQYF.

This clone was seen only a few times. V is TRBV19 and J is TRBJ2-5; 12 bases fit TRBD2. CDR1 is LNHDA and CDR2 is SQIVND in the germline V gene (reference sequence). This CDR3 contains 14 residues. V dropped 5 bases and J dropped 6; count of bases not matched to a gene: 4. The DNA for the CDR3 is TGTGCCAGTAGTCTAGCGGGGGGGCAAAAGACCCAGTACTTC. Its protein product is CASSLAGGQKTQYF.

The genes are TRBV5-1 and TRBJ2-1; TRBD1 might be the D (6 bases). The V gene's germline CDR1 is SGHRS and CDR2 YFSETQ. V dropped 3 bases and J dropped 5 bases, with 9 bases sitting between them. This CDR3 is built from 13 residues. CDR3 DNA sequence: TGCGCCAGCAGCTCGGGACAAGACAATGAGCAGTTCTTC. Its protein product is CASSSGQDNEQFF.